Below are 29 T cell receptor delta chains sequenced from a single sample in a study of Vδ1+ human thymocytes. No antigen has been assigned to these receptors. RNA was extracted from the cells and then reverse transcribed. CDR3 amplicons came from multiplex PCR with pooled V-gene forward and constant-region reverse primers. TCRdb re-called the multiplex PCR reads using CATT. The data hold 80,000 or so delta-chain clones, with around 35% observed a single time. Overall study results and limits: Thymic TRG and TRD repertoires appeared highly polyclonal, with Gaussian CDR3 length distributions.

Material for sequencing was Vdelta1+ gamma-delta thymocytes from the thymus. The subset is: FACS-sorted CD3+ TCRalphabeta- TCRVdelta1+ TCRVdelta2- thymocytes. Receptor source: a boy younger than two who had congenital heart surgery.

The V call is TRDV1, the J call TRDJ1; 9 bases line up with TRDD3. The CDR3 loop spans 15 amino acids. The junction had 4 bases not matched to a gene; V was cut back by 3 bases and J by 2 bases. Germline loops: CDR1 TSWWSYY, CDR2 QGS. CDR3 residues: CALGEWGDTTDKLIF. The CDR3, as DNA: TGTGCTCTTGGGGAGTGGGGGGATACAACCGATAAACTCATCTTT.

This clone has just one count. The V and J genes are TRDV1 and TRDJ1, with 13 bases lining up with TRDD3. This CDR3 is built from 23 residues. Unmatched junction bases numbered 32, after V lost 7 bases and J lost 6 bases. Germline V CDR1 and CDR2: TSWWSYY, QGS. The CDR3 protein is CALARKGWYPPYWGIRFWYKLIF. The CDR3 bases are TGTGCTCTTGCCAGGAAGGGTTGGTACCCCCCATACTGGGGGATACGATTCTGGTATAAACTCATCTTT.

This clone has only a few counts. The chain links TRDV1 to TRDJ1; TRDD3 agrees at 8 bases. CDR1 and CDR2 (germline): TSWWSYY, QGS. The CDR3 spans 18 residues. The V segment lost 2 bases and the J segment 4 bases; nucleotides outside the gene matches: 15. The CDR3 is CALGENGVRRGINDKLIF. The CDR3 bases are TGTGCTCTTGGGGAAAATGGCGTACGTCGGGGGATAAACGATAAACTCATCTTT.

This clone was seen only a few times. This chain joins TRDV1 and TRDJ1; 11 nucleotides align to TRDD3. This CDR3 is 21 amino acids long. With V trimmed by 5 bases and J by 0 bases, 20 bases remained unmatched. From germline, CDR1 is TSWWSYY and CDR2 QGS. The CDR3 coding sequence is TGTGCTCTTGGGCCTCTCCTTCTCTGGGGGATACAAGAGACCTACACCGATAAACTCATCTTT. It specifies CALGPLLLWGIQETYTDKLIF.

The chain employs TRDV1 and TRDJ1, with D perhaps TRDD2 (5 bases). Germline CDR1 TSWWSYY, CDR2 QGS. The CDR3 length is 20 residues. V lost 4 bases to trimming and J lost 2 bases, with 29 bases between them. CDR3 bases: TGTGCTCTTGGGGGGCCCCTTATTCTTCCCTACGGGAGTCTGACCGATAAACTCATCTTT. Translating gives CALGGPLILPYGSLTDKLIF.

This rearrangement joins TRDV1 to TRDJ1; TRDD3 aligns across 9 bases. Germline-derived CDR1 and CDR2 are TSWWSYY and QGS. The junction had 29 bases not matched to a gene; V was cut back by 1 base and J by 2 bases. This CDR3 region has 24 residues. The CDR3 region has the DNA TGTGCTCTTGGGGAACCCCGTACCTTCGTACTGGGGGAACCGGCCACCTCGTTGACCGATAAACTCATCTTT. As protein: CALGEPRTFVLGEPATSLTDKLIF.

The chain recombines TRDV1 with TRDJ1; possibly TRDD2 or TRDD3 for D (5 bases each). In germline, CDR1 is TSWWSYY, CDR2 QGS. V lost 0 bases and J lost 1, with 21 bases in between. The length of the CDR3 is 19 residues. This CDR3 is CALGELSLRRWGPTDKLIF. DNA of the CDR3: TGTGCTCTTGGGGAACTTAGCCTACGAAGGTGGGGACCCACCGATAAACTCATCTTT.

The chain employs TRDV1 and TRDJ1, with D perhaps matching TRDD3 (5 bases). The CDR3 is made up of 24 amino acids. The V gene's germline CDR1 is TSWWSYY and CDR2 QGS. Trimming took off 3 bases at V and 0 bases at J, with 38 bases between the two ends. The CDR3 bases are TGTGCTCTTGGGGAGATTCTACCCGGTACTGGCGTCGGGGACCCACCAGCCTACACCGATAAACTCATCTTT. It yields the protein CALGEILPGTGVGDPPAYTDKLIF.

This clone was picked up a small number of times. The genes are TRDV1 and TRDJ1; no definite D call. CDR3 size: 19 residues. Germline lookup yields CDR1 TSWWSYY and CDR2 QGS. The ends were cut back, 3 bases at V and 0 bases at J, with 23 bases in the middle. The CDR3 bases are TGTGCTCTTGGGGAGGGAGGCCGAATCCGGGCCTGGTACACCGATAAACTCATCTTT. Translating it yields CALGEGGRIRAWYTDKLIF.

This clone was counted between two and nine times. The rearrangement uses TRDV1 and TRDJ1; tentative D call: TRDD2 (6 bases). Trimming cost V 0 bases and J 0 bases, with 32 bases left between them. CDR1 TSWWSYY and CDR2 QGS come from the germline V gene. The CDR3 totals 23 residues. The CDR3 loop reads CALGELVLLPGGGDLRNTDKLIF. The CDR3 bases are TGTGCTCTTGGGGAACTAGTCCTACTTCCTGGCGGGGGTGATCTTCGGAACACCGATAAACTCATCTTT.

V usage is TRDV1 and J usage is TRDJ1; 10 nucleotides align to TRDD3. The junction had 5 bases not matched to a gene; V was cut back by 1 base and J by 3 bases. CDR1 TSWWSYY and CDR2 QGS come from the germline V gene. The CDR3 runs 16 residues. The CDR3 sequence: CALGERIGGYPDKLIF. In DNA, the CDR3 is TGTGCTCTTGGGGAACGAATTGGGGGATACCCCGATAAACTCATCTTT.

The chain carries TRDV1 and TRDJ1; TRDD3 matches 10 bases. CDR1 and CDR2 from the germline V gene are TSWWSYY and QGS. The CDR3 runs 20 residues. Trimming removed 3 bases from V and 0 bases from J; junction bases left unmatched: 16. The CDR3 nucleotides read TGTGCTCTTGGGGACTTAATTCTTGGGGGATACCGGACTTACACCGATAAACTCATCTTT. Its protein is CALGDLILGGYRTYTDKLIF.

The sample holds a few counts of this clone. The chain has TRDV1 and TRDJ1; 12 positions agree with TRDD3. Germline V lookup: CDR1 TSWWSYY, CDR2 QGS. After removal of 0 bases from V and 6 bases from J, the junction contained 20 bases not matched to a gene. The CDR3 is 21 residues long. In DNA, the CDR3 is TGTGCTCTTGGGGAACTAGGCCTACCCGATCTGGGGGATACGGGCCTGTATAAACTCATCTTT. Its translation is CALGELGLPDLGDTGLYKLIF.

The genes are TRDV1 and TRDJ1; D is perhaps TRDD2 (9 bases). From germline, CDR1 is TSWWSYY and CDR2 QGS. This CDR3 region has 20 residues. The ends were cut back, 4 bases at V and 1 base at J, with 28 bases in the middle. DNA of the CDR3: TGTGCTCTTGGGGTAGGCCTTCCTACCCACTGGGGGGTACCCACCGATAAACTCATCTTT. This translates into CALGVGLPTHWGVPTDKLIF.

This clone was found a few times. The junction and the germline gene differ at one end; a read error may be behind it. The rearrangement joins TRDV1 to TRDJ1, with D perhaps TRDD3 (6 bases). CDR3 length: 20 residues. CDR1 and CDR2 from the germline V gene are TSWWSYY and QGS. CDR3 loop: CALGELPFSTLVGGPDKLIF. The CDR3 coding sequence is TGTGCTCTTGGGGAACTACCGTTTAGCACGTTAGTGGGGGGCCCCGATAAACTCATCTTC.

V is TRDV1 and J is TRDJ1, with 12 positions matching TRDD3. Per the germline V gene, CDR1 is TSWWSYY and CDR2 is QGS. This CDR3 contains 20 residues. V lost 2 bases to trimming and J lost 7 bases; unmatched junction nucleotides: 20. CDR3 bases: TGTGCTCTTGGGGAAAGAGGTCCTACGTACTGGGGGATACTATGGTGTAAACTCATCTTT. It is translated as CALGERGPTYWGILWCKLIF.

The V and J genes are TRDV1 and TRDJ1, with 8 bases lining up with TRDD2. V trimming: 0 bases; J trimming: 1 base; junction bases outside the gene matches: 13. Per germline, CDR1 TSWWSYY and CDR2 QGS. The CDR3 contains 19 residues. The CDR3 DNA sequence: TGTGCTCTTGGGGAACTAGTCTTCCTACGGTCCCCCGGCACCGATAAACTCATCTTT. This gives the protein CALGELVFLRSPGTDKLIF.

The sample holds a few counts of this clone. J is TRDJ1 and V is TRDV1, with unresolved D. Germline V gives CDR1 TSWWSYY, CDR2 QGS. This CDR3 region has 12 residues. The V gene lost 6 bases and the J gene lost 0 bases, with 5 bases spanning the gap. CDR3 in DNA: TGTGCTCTTGGTCCTTACACCGATAAACTCATCTTT. Residues: CALGPYTDKLIF.

This clone was seen a few times. The V call is TRDV1, the J call TRDJ1, with D unclear. There are 19 residues in the CDR3. The ends were cut back, 1 base at V and 0 bases at J, with 21 bases in the middle. Germline V gives CDR1 TSWWSYY, CDR2 QGS. The CDR3 DNA follows: TGTGCTCTTGGGGAACCCCACCGACTACGGGAAAAGGACACCGATAAACTCATCTTT. Protein product: CALGEPHRLREKDTDKLIF.

J is TRDJ1 and V is TRDV1; 11 positions match TRDD3. Germline loops: CDR1 TSWWSYY, CDR2 QGS. Trimming removed 1 base from V and 3 bases from J; junction bases left unmatched: 13. The CDR3 is 19 amino acids. The CDR3 nucleotides are TGTGCTCTTGGGGAACGGCCGAACTGGGGGATAAGGGTCCCCGATAAACTCATCTTT. It specifies CALGERPNWGIRVPDKLIF.

The chain joins TRDV1 to TRDJ1; 7 nucleotides agree with TRDD3. CDR1 TSWWSYY and CDR2 QGS come from the germline V gene. Trimming cost V 4 bases and J 3 bases; bases outside gene matches: 17. The CDR3 is made up of 18 amino acids. The CDR3 sequence is CALGGYTYGGFLADKLIF. DNA of the CDR3: TGTGCTCTTGGGGGTTATACCTACGGGGGATTCTTGGCCGATAAACTCATCTTT.

The V call is TRDV1, the J call TRDJ1, with 7 bases aligning to TRDD3. This CDR3 is 17 amino acids long. Germline V gene sequence: CDR1 TSWWSYY, CDR2 QGS. With 4 bases clipped from V and 0 bases from J, the junction kept 11 bases outside the gene matches. Written as DNA, the CDR3 is TGTGCTCTTGGGGCGCGGGGGATCCCCCAGTACACCGATAAACTCATCTTT. Translation: CALGARGIPQYTDKLIF.

This clone was found a few times. V is TRDV1 and J is TRDJ1, with 7 bases matching TRDD2. The trim removed 3 bases at V and 0 bases at J, leaving 13 bases unmatched. Germline assignment: CDR1 TSWWSYY and CDR2 QGS. The CDR3 runs to 18 residues. DNA for the CDR3: TGTGCTCTTGGGGAGGGGCCTTCCTCGTCCCTCTACACCGATAAACTCATCTTT. Translating gives CALGEGPSSSLYTDKLIF.

The chain recombines TRDV1 with TRDJ1, with D perhaps matching TRDD2 or TRDD3 (7 bases each). Trimming removed 1 base at V and 7 bases at J, with 19 bases between. CDR1 is TSWWSYY, CDR2 QGS, per germline. CDR3 size: 16 residues. CDR3 DNA sequence: TGTGCTCTTGGGGAACGTAGGGGGATTCCTACGGTTAAACTCATCTTT. Its protein is CALGERRGIPTVKLIF.

V usage is TRDV1 and J usage is TRDJ1; D tentatively reads TRDD2 or TRDD3 (6 bases each). CDR3 length: 17 residues. The germline V gene has CDR1 TSWWSYY and CDR2 QGS. V was cut by 6 bases and J by 0 bases, with 20 bases left in between. The DNA of the CDR3 is TGTGCTCTTGGAGGTTCCTATCGTACTGGGTACACCGATAAACTCATCTTT. This gives the protein CALGGSYRTGYTDKLIF.

Remarks on this clone: The junction departs from germline at one end; a sequencing error may be responsible. The J gene is TRDJ1, the V gene TRDV1; TRDD3 might be the D (8 bases). CDR3 length: 22 amino acids. Germline V CDR1 and CDR2: TSWWSYY, QGS. CDR3 region: CALGVDSYFVPTGGRHFDKLIF. CDR3 DNA sequence: TGCGCTCTTGGGGTCGACTCCTACTTCGTTCCTACTGGGGGGAGACACTTCGATAAACTCATCTTT.

The chain uses TRDV1 and TRDJ1; 12 nucleotides line up with TRDD3. The CDR3 runs 23 residues. With 0 bases clipped from V and 3 bases from J, the junction kept 23 bases outside the gene matches. Germline CDR1 TSWWSYY, CDR2 QGS. The CDR3 here is CALGELGGSFLHLGDTFADKLIF. The CDR3 region has the DNA TGTGCTCTTGGGGAACTAGGGGGAAGCTTCCTACACCTGGGGGATACGTTTGCCGATAAACTCATCTTT.

This clone was recorded once. This sequence joins TRDV1 and TRDJ1; 11 bases agree with TRDD3. V trimming: 2 bases; J trimming: 4 bases; junction bases outside the gene matches: 18. Germline CDR1 is TSWWSYY and CDR2 is QGS. CDR3 length equals 20 residues. CDR3 DNA sequence: TGTGCTCTTGGGGAATCCCAACGAGGCTGGGGGATACTCCTACACGATAAACTCATCTTT. This sequence encodes CALGESQRGWGILLHDKLIF.

This clone was seen a few times. V and J are TRDV1 and TRDJ1; 12 bases line up with TRDD3. The CDR3 has 22 amino acids. V shed 0 bases, J shed 5 bases, and the junction held 22 bases outside the gene matches. Germline V CDR1 and CDR2: TSWWSYY, QGS. CDR3 sequence: CALGELVPTKVLGDTSQDKLIF. The DNA of the CDR3 is TGTGCTCTTGGGGAACTAGTTCCTACAAAGGTACTGGGGGATACCTCCCAGGATAAACTCATCTTT.